This entry lists 19 T cell receptor beta chains sequenced from one sample in a study of blood T cells in healthy people across ages. A second PCR of about 7 to 11 cycles used a sample-barcoded 5' primer and a J-beta primer mix. MiXCR, run by TCRdb on the 5' RACE reads, gives a single entry per CDR3 protein. The repertoire holds fewer than 700,000 distinct CDR3 sequences, with 40% to 55% as singletons. Sequenced input: blood. These receptors came from a man aged 80 or over in good health.

This clonotype was recorded at least ten times. The chain employs TRBV5-5 and TRBJ1-2, with D uncertain. CDR1 and CDR2 from the germline V gene are SGHKS and YYEKEE (reference sequence). V was pared by 1 base and J by 3 bases, with 13 bases between. CDR3 length: 15 residues. The DNA for the CDR3 is TGTGCCAGCAGCTTGTGGGTGGTTCACTACTATGGCTACACCTTC. This sequence encodes CASSLWVVHYYGYTF.

The V call is TRBV7-8, the J call TRBJ2-7, with 8 bases matching TRBD1. The CDR3 has 14 amino acids. V lost 0 bases and J lost 5; bases outside the gene matches: 3. Germline loops: CDR1 SGHVS, CDR2 FQNEAQ. CDR3 DNA sequence: TGTGCCAGCAGCTTAGCGCGGACAGGGCACGAGCAGTACTTC. Its protein product is CASSLARTGHEQYF.

In this sample, this clonotype turned up many times. In DNA, the CDR3 is TGTGCCAGCAGCTCTCGGGGTGGTAATTCACCCCTCCACTTT. Encoded protein: CASSSRGGNSPLHF. V gene TRBV6-6 combines with J gene TRBJ1-6, with unresolved D. V was pared by 6 bases and J by 6 bases, with 12 bases between. Germline assignment: CDR1 MNHNY and CDR2 SVGAGI (reference sequence). The CDR3 consists of 14 residues.

This clonotype was observed a handful of times. The CDR3 sequence: CSVEDRFYEGYTF. CDR3 bases: TGCAGCGTTGAAGACAGGTTCTACGAGGGCTACACCTTC. The genes are TRBV29-1 and TRBJ1-2; D ambiguous. In germline, CDR1 is SQVTM, CDR2 ANQGSEA. CDR3 length equals 13 residues. Trimming took 0 bases from V and 8 from J, leaving 13 bases between them.

This clonotype showed up many times. The chain has TRBV6-6 and TRBJ1-1; D is unclear. Trimming shortened V by 8 bases and J by 4 bases, and 20 bases separated the two germline ends. Germline V CDR1 and CDR2: MNHNY, SVGAGI (reference sequence). This CDR3 is built from 15 residues. As DNA, the CDR3 is TGTGCCAGCGCCGAGGGAGGGCCCGGAGGCACTGAAGCTTTCTTT. It is translated as CASAEGGPGGTEAFF.

The chain joins TRBV12-3 or TRBV12-4 to TRBJ2-3; 7 nucleotides agree with TRBD2. This CDR3 has 17 amino acids. After removal of 1 base from V and 0 bases from J, the junction contained 7 bases not matched to a gene. CDR3 coding DNA: TGTGCCAGCAGTTTAGGGGTCCTAGCGGTGAGCACAGATACGCAGTATTTT. It codes for CASSLGVLAVSTDTQYF.

This chain connects TRBV9 to TRBJ1-4; no reliable D call. Germline V lookup: CDR1 SGDLS, CDR2 YYNGEE. This CDR3 comprises 15 residues. With 3 bases removed from V and 1 base from J, the gap between germline ends came to 10 bases. The DNA for the CDR3 is TGTGCCAGCAGCGGTGCCATACAAACTAATGAAAAACTGTTTTTT. Translation: CASSGAIQTNEKLFF. Full variable domain (rest looked up from reference TRBV9 and TRBJ1-4): DSGVTQTPKHLITATGQRVTLRCSPRSGDLSVYWYQQSLDQGLQFLIQYYNGEERAKGNILERFSAQQFPDLHSELNLSSLELGDSALYFCASSGAIQTNEKLFFGSGTQLSVL.

The J gene is TRBJ2-5, the V gene TRBV3-1; D possibly corresponds to TRBD2 (5 bases). From germline, CDR1 is LGHDT and CDR2 YNNKEL (reference sequence). This CDR3 has 16 amino acids. V was clipped by 0 bases and J by 1 base, with 12 bases between them. The chain's CDR3 is CASSQDIPAAQETQYF. CDR3 DNA: TGTGCCAGCAGCCAAGATATCCCAGCGGCCCAAGAGACCCAGTACTTC.

Concerning this clonotype: A much larger clone differs by one base, so this may be a read error. J is TRBJ2-5 and V is TRBV6-2 or TRBV6-3, with D possibly being TRBD2 (5 bases). Germline CDR1 and CDR2: MNHEY and SVGEGT. The CDR3 sequence is 14 residues long. Trimming stripped 5 bases from V and 0 bases from J, with 10 bases between. CDR3 coding DNA: TGTGCCAGCAGTCCCCAGGACTACCAAGAGACCCAGTACTTC. Amino acid sequence: CASSPQDYQETQYF.

V and J are TRBV29-1 and TRBJ2-7; D is possibly TRBD1 or TRBD2 (6 bases each). Trimming took 3 bases from V and 7 from J, leaving 19 bases between them. Germline CDR1 SQVTM, CDR2 ANQGSEA. The CDR3 sequence is 14 residues long. The CDR3 loop reads CSVDDRRGTNEQYF. CDR3 DNA sequence: TGCAGCGTTGACGACAGGAGGGGCACAAATGAGCAGTACTTC.

This clonotype was detected many times. The chain links TRBV6-6 to TRBJ2-6, with 13 bases matching TRBD2. Trimming removed 2 bases from V and 1 base from J; junction bases left unmatched: 2. This CDR3 has 18 residues. Looked up from germline, CDR1 is MNHNY and CDR2 is SVGAGI (reference sequence). The CDR3 bases are TGTGCCAGCAGTTACGGGACTAGCGGGAATTCTGGGGCCAACGTCCTGACTTTC. Translated, it gives CASSYGTSGNSGANVLTF.

This clonotype has only a few counts. This chain uses TRBV25-1 with TRBJ2-3; no definite D call. The V and J ends lost 6 bases and 4 bases respectively, with 11 bases between them. CDR1 MGHDK and CDR2 SYGVNS come from the germline V gene. The CDR3 is 13 residues long. CDR3 amino acids: CASRDTLADTQYF. The CDR3 nucleotides are TGTGCCAGCAGGGATACACTCGCAGATACGCAGTATTTT.

The V gene is TRBV2, the J gene TRBJ1-6; D unresolved. V lost 2 bases, J lost 5 bases, and 10 bases lay in between. The CDR3 totals 15 residues. Germline CDR1 reads SNHLY; CDR2 reads FYNNEI. The DNA of the CDR3 is TGTGCCAGCAGTGAACGGCAGGTGGATAATTCACCCCTCCACTTT. This gives the protein CASSERQVDNSPLHF.

This clonotype occurred many times. The chain carries TRBV27 and TRBJ2-2, with 8 bases that match TRBD2. The junction had 7 bases not matched to a gene; V was cut back by 8 bases and J by 2 bases. The CDR3 has 15 residues. CDR1 and CDR2 (germline): MNHEY, SMNVEV (reference sequence). The CDR3 is CASSNVAGNTGELFF. CDR3 nucleotides: TGTGCCAGCTCCAACGTAGCGGGAAACACCGGGGAGCTGTTTTTT.

This clonotype was detected only a few times. The chain recombines TRBV28 with TRBJ2-1, with TRBD1 as a possible D gene (6 bases). Germline V gene data show CDR1 as MDHEN and CDR2 as SYDVKM. This CDR3 has 12 residues. V lost 7 bases, J lost 11 bases, and 15 bases lay in between. The CDR3, as DNA: TGTGCCAGCACCCGAGGGTGGGGGCAGCAGTTCTTC. Translating gives CASTRGWGQQFF.

This clonotype was picked up a small number of times. The V and J genes are TRBV30 and TRBJ2-6; D unclear. The CDR3 covers 15 residues. Germline V gives CDR1 GTSNPN, CDR2 SVGIG (reference sequence). V was pared by 0 bases and J by 1 base, with 7 bases between. CDR3 amino acids: CAWSVPVSGANVLTF. The CDR3 DNA reads TGTGCCTGGAGTGTACCAGTATCTGGGGCCAACGTCCTGACTTTC.

This clonotype has ten or more counts. The chain combines TRBV6-5 with TRBJ2-7; 12 bases are shared with TRBD1. The better agreement between TRBJ2-5 and the DNA end casts doubt on the J call. Germline V gene sequence: CDR1 MNHEY, CDR2 SVGAGI. The CDR3 is made up of 17 amino acids. CDR3 in amino acids: CASSFGTGTGGGKTQYF. The CDR3, as DNA: TGTGCCAGCAGTTTCGGTACCGGGACAGGGGGCGGAAAGACCCAGTACTTC.

This clonotype turned up a few times. The J gene is TRBJ2-5, the V gene TRBV7-2; D uncertain. Between the trimmed V and J ends, which lost 4 bases and 5 bases, there was a span of 14 bases. The CDR3 is made up of 14 amino acids. Germline-derived CDR1 and CDR2 are SGHTA and FQGNSA. The chain's CDR3 is CASSSQFGQETQYF. CDR3 sequence (DNA): TGTGCCAGCAGCTCCCAGTTTGGTCAGGAGACCCAGTACTTC.

The V call is TRBV5-1, the J call TRBJ2-7; 8 bases match TRBD2. CDR1 is SGHRS, CDR2 YFSETQ, per germline. Trimming removed 4 bases from V and 7 bases from J; junction bases left unmatched: 10. CDR3 length: 14 amino acids. CDR3 in DNA: TGCGCCAGCAGCATAGGACTAGCTGGAAATGAGCAGTACTTC. Translated, it gives CASSIGLAGNEQYF.